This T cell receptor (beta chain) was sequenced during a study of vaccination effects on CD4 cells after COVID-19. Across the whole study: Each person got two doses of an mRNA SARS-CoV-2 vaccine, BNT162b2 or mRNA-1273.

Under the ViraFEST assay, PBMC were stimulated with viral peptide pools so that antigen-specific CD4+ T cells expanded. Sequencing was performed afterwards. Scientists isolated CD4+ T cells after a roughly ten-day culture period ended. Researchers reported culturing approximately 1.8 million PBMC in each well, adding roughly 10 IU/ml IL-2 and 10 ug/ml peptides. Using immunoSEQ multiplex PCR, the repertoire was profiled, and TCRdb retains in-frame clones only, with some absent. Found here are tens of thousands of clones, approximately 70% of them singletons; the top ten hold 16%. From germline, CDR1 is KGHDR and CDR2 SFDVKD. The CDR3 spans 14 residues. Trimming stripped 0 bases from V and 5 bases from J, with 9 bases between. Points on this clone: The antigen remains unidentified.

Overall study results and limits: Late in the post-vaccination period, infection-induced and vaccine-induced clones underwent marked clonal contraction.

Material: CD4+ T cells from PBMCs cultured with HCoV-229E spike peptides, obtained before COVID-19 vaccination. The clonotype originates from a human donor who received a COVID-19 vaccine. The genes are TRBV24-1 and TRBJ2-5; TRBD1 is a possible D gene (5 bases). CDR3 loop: CATSDLSQGETQYF. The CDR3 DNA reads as TGTGCCACCAGTGATTTGAGCCAGGGTGAGACCCAGTACTTC.